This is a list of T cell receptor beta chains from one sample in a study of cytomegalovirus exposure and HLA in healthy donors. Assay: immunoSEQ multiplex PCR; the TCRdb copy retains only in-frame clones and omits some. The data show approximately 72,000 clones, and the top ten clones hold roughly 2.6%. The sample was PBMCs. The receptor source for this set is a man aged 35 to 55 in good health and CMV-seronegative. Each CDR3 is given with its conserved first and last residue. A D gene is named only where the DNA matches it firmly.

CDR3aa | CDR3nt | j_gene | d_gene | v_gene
CASSPTGGSNYGYTF | TGTGCCAGCAGCCCGACAGGGGGCTCTAACTATGGCTACACCTTC | TRBJ1-2 | TRBD1 | TRBV5-5
CAWNGRGASATEAFF | TGTGCCTGGAATGGTCGGGGGGCGAGTGCCACTGAAGCTTTCTTT | TRBJ1-1 | - | TRBV30
CASTLTGTPQETQYF | TGTGCCAGCACCCTAACCGGGACACCACAAGAGACCCAGTACTTC | TRBJ2-5 | - | TRBV7-3
CASSQNQNTGELFF | TGTGCCAGCAGCCAAAATCAGAACACCGGGGAGCTGTTTTTT | TRBJ2-2 | - | TRBV7-3
CASSPQMGPLYNEQFF | TGTGCCAGCAGCCCTCAGATGGGGCCCCTCTACAATGAGCAGTTCTTC | TRBJ2-1 | - | TRBV28
CASSQPGAKVPQYF | TGTGCCAGCAGCCAACCGGGAGCCAAGGTTCCGCAGTATTTT | TRBJ2-3 | - | TRBV14
CASGVSRGQETQYF | TGTGCCAGCGGCGTGTCCCGGGGCCAAGAGACCCAGTACTTC | TRBJ2-5 | - | TRBV9
CAQTAQGDTDTQYF | TGTGCCCAGACGGCGCAGGGGGACACAGATACGCAGTATTTT | TRBJ2-3 | TRBD1 | TRBV30
CASSKGIYGYTF | TGTGCCAGCAGTAAGGGGATCTATGGCTACACCTTC | TRBJ1-2 | - | TRBV6-1
CASRFAGGLQETQYF | TGTGCCAGCAGGTTTGCCGGGGGTCTCCAAGAGACCCAGTACTTC | TRBJ2-5 | - | TRBV7-2
CAWSKAGWATYSNQPQHF | TGTGCCTGGAGTAAGGCAGGGTGGGCGACTTATAGCAATCAGCCCCAGCATTTT | TRBJ1-5 | - | TRBV30
CASSLEGAVNEKLFF | TGTGCCAGCAGCTTAGAAGGGGCCGTCAATGAAAAACTGTTTTTT | TRBJ1-4 | - | TRBV7-9
CASSKRQGGNTEAFF | TGTGCCAGCAGTAAAAGACAGGGGGGGAACACTGAAGCTTTCTTT | TRBJ1-1 | TRBD1 | TRBV28
CASSTTATNTGELFF | TGTGCCAGTAGTACCACAGCTACGAACACCGGGGAGCTGTTTTTT | TRBJ2-2 | - | TRBV19
CASSLWGGSYEQYF | TGCGCCAGCAGCTTGTGGGGGGGTTCCTACGAGCAGTACTTC | TRBJ2-7 | TRBD2 | TRBV5-1
CASSLQGQPSGANVLTF | TGTGCCAGCTCCTTACAAGGACAGCCTTCTGGGGCCAACGTCCTGACTTTC | TRBJ2-6 | - | TRBV18
CASSLQGDRDQPQHF | TGTGCCAGTAGTCTACAGGGAGATCGGGATCAGCCCCAGCATTTT | TRBJ1-5 | - | TRBV19
CASSAWTGDEKLFF | TGTGCCAGCAGTGCTTGGACAGGAGATGAAAAACTGTTTTTT | TRBJ1-4 | TRBD1 | TRBV6-1
CASSPSTGEPIAKNIQYF | TGTGCCAGCAGCCCGTCTACGGGAGAACCGATAGCCAAAAACATTCAGTACTTC | TRBJ2-4 | - | TRBV7-9
CATLDRVSYEQYF | TGTGCCACTCTCGACAGGGTATCCTACGAGCAGTACTTC | TRBJ2-7 | TRBD1 | TRBV28
CTSSQGSRGLLTDTQYF | TGCACCAGCAGCCAAGGTTCACGAGGGCTCCTCACAGATACGCAGTATTTT | TRBJ2-3 | - | TRBV1
CASTPRGVEQFF | TGTGCCAGCACCCCCCGGGGGGTTGAGCAGTTCTTC | TRBJ2-1 | TRBD2 | TRBV6-1
CASSIGWDSNGYTF | TGTGCCAGTAGTATTGGGTGGGACAGCAATGGCTACACCTTC | TRBJ1-2 | TRBD1 | TRBV19
CASSPRAGGVETQYF | TGTGCCAGCAGCCCCCGGGCAGGGGGCGTGGAGACCCAGTACTTC | TRBJ2-5 | TRBD1 | TRBV5-4
CASSTRDREGEQYF | TGTGCCAGTAGTACCCGGGACAGGGAGGGCGAGCAGTACTTC | TRBJ2-7 | TRBD1 | TRBV19
CASSPQAWNEQFF | TGTGCCAGCAGCCCCCAGGCATGGAATGAGCAGTTCTTC | TRBJ2-1 | - | TRBV11-3
CASSVRQGFGGTDTQYF | TGTGCCAGCAGCGTACGACAGGGCTTCGGGGGCACAGATACGCAGTATTTT | TRBJ2-3 | TRBD1 | TRBV9
CASGLIAAGEQYF | TGTGCTAGTGGTTTGATAGCCGCGGGGGAGCAGTACTTC | TRBJ2-7 | - | TRBV12-5
CASSLGQGSGTNEKLFF | TGCGCCAGCAGCCTCGGACAGGGTAGTGGGACTAATGAAAAACTGTTTTTT | TRBJ1-4 | TRBD1 | TRBV5-1
CASSSWGTGNHTDTQYF | TGTGCCAGCAGCTCCTGGGGGACAGGGAATCACACAGATACGCAGTATTTT | TRBJ2-3 | TRBD1 | TRBV7-3
CASSLSGYTEAFF | TGTGCCAGCAGTTTATCTGGCTACACTGAAGCTTTCTTT | TRBJ1-1 | - | TRBV27